What follows are 20 T cell receptor beta chains derived from one specimen sequenced in a study of blood T cell repertoires in COVID-19. Produced via immunoSEQ multiplex PCR; TCRdb's table is partial and in-frame only. The sample lists under 10,000 clones, around 92% occurring once. Sequencing used peripheral blood. Receptor source: a woman between 50 and 59 years old with active COVID-19.

The chain carries TRBV4-1 and TRBJ1-1, with 9 bases lining up with TRBD1. Losses at the gene ends were 4 bases for V and 7 bases for J; bases not matched to a gene: 10. This CDR3 region has 15 residues. Per the germline V gene, CDR1 is MGHRA and CDR2 is YSYEKL. Here the CDR3 DNA reads TGCGCCAGCAGCCGCGACAGGGGGGATTATAATGAAGCTTTCTTT. Translating it yields CASSRDRGDYNEAFF.

The genes are TRBV9 and TRBJ2-3; 13 nucleotides align to TRBD2. V was pared by 2 bases and J by 6 bases, with 3 bases of the junction left unmatched. The CDR3 covers 15 residues. Per germline, CDR1 SGDLS and CDR2 YYNGEE. The CDR3 bases are TGTGCCAGCAGCGTCGGGACTAGCGGGATGGATACGCAGTATTTT. It is translated as CASSVGTSGMDTQYF.

The gene calls are TRBV7-2 and TRBJ2-5; TRBD2 matches at 13 bases. The V and J ends lost 3 bases and 5 bases, in that order; junction bases with no gene match: 0. The CDR3 consists of 14 residues. Germline V lookup: CDR1 SGHTA, CDR2 FQGNSA. The DNA of the CDR3 is TGTGCCAGCAGCTTGACTAGCGGGAGGGAGACCCAGTACTTC. It yields the protein CASSLTSGRETQYF.

This clone turned up a few times. The same CDR3 is also encoded by other DNA sequences in this sample. This chain connects TRBV7-2 to TRBJ2-5; 8 bases align to TRBD1. The length of the CDR3 is 14 residues. With 1 base clipped from V and 6 bases from J, the junction kept 4 bases outside the gene matches. Germline V CDR1 and CDR2: SGHTA, FQGNSA. Here the CDR3 DNA reads TGTGCCAGCAGCTTAGAACAGGGGGTGAAGACCCAGTACTTC. This sequence encodes CASSLEQGVKTQYF.

The gene calls are TRBV30 and TRBJ1-2; 12 positions agree with TRBD1. From germline, CDR1 is GTSNPN and CDR2 SVGIG (reference sequence). This CDR3 has 14 residues. V lost 3 bases and J lost 4; bases outside the gene matches: 3. CDR3 in DNA: TGTGCCTGGAGGCCGGGACAGGGGGCCTATGGCTACACCTTC. Translation: CAWRPGQGAYGYTF. The whole variable domain, filled in from reference TRBV30 and TRBJ1-2, reads SQTIHQWPATLVQPVGSPLSLECTVEGTSNPNLYWYRQAAGRGLQLLFYSVGIGQISSEVPQNLSASRPQDRQFILSSKKLLLSDSGFYLCAWRPGQGAYGYTFGSGTRLTVV.

The gene calls are TRBV9 and TRBJ1-2, with D hard to call. The length of the CDR3 is 12 residues. CDR1 SGDLS and CDR2 YYNGEE come from the germline V gene. The V end was cut by 4 bases, the J end by 0 bases, with 4 bases between. The CDR3 protein is CASSPSNYGYTF. The CDR3 bases are TGTGCCAGCAGCCCCTCTAACTATGGCTACACCTTC. The variable domain in full, with the rest retrieved from reference TRBV9 and TRBJ1-2, is DSGVTQTPKHLITATGQRVTLRCSPRSGDLSVYWYQQSLDQGLQFLIQYYNGEERAKGNILERFSAQQFPDLHSELNLSSLELGDSALYFCASSPSNYGYTFGSGTRLTVV.

J is TRBJ2-6 and V is TRBV19; TRBD1 aligns across 7 bases. V shed 5 bases and J 0 bases; nucleotides not matched to a gene: 7. The CDR3 runs to 17 residues. Germline lookup yields CDR1 LNHDA and CDR2 SQIVND (reference sequence). DNA of the CDR3: TGTGCCAGTAGTGTACAGGGGTTTAGCTCTGGGGCCAACGTCCTGACTTTC. Translating it yields CASSVQGFSSGANVLTF.

CDR3 DNA: TGTGCCAGCAGCTATGGACTCCGCGGGTACGAGCAGTACTTC. Its protein product is CASSYGLRGYEQYF. This rearrangement joins TRBV5-4 to TRBJ2-7; TRBD2 is a possible D gene (5 bases). Per germline, CDR1 SGHNT and CDR2 YYREEE (reference sequence). CDR3 size: 14 residues. V lost 3 bases, J lost 4 bases, and 14 bases lay in between.

V usage is TRBV10-3 and J usage is TRBJ1-5; no clear D. The V gene lost 0 bases and the J gene lost 3 bases, with 21 bases spanning the gap. The CDR3 sequence is 19 residues long. The germline V gene encodes CDR1 ENHRY and CDR2 SYGVKD. CDR3 sequence (DNA): TGTGCCATCAGTGAGTCAATAGCCTCCATGGGAGCCACCAATCAGCCCCAGCATTTT. Protein product: CAISESIASMGATNQPQHF.

The V call is TRBV3-1 (or the pseudogene TRBV3-2), the J call TRBJ2-1; the D gene is possibly TRBD2 (6 bases). Germline assignment: CDR1 LGHDT and CDR2 YNNKEL (reference sequence). The CDR3 extends over 14 amino acids. Trimming took off 4 bases at V and 5 bases at J, with 12 bases between the two ends. Here the CDR3 reads CASSRGTFHNEQFF. In DNA form, the CDR3 reads TGTGCCAGCAGCCGCGGGACTTTCCACAATGAGCAGTTCTTC.

The chain couples TRBV3-1 (or the pseudogene TRBV3-2) to TRBJ2-7; 7 bases match TRBD1. Trimming removed 1 base from V and 5 bases from J; junction bases left unmatched: 17. The CDR3 is 18 amino acids. From germline, CDR1 is LGHDT and CDR2 YNNKEL (reference sequence). The CDR3: CASSQAPTGWSENHEQYF. CDR3 nucleotide sequence: TGTGCCAGCAGCCAAGCCCCGACAGGGTGGTCTGAAAACCACGAGCAGTACTTC.

This rearrangement joins TRBV29-1 to TRBJ2-1; TRBD1 aligns across 8 bases. This CDR3 region has 18 residues. CDR1 is SQVTM and CDR2 is ANQGSEA in the germline V gene. Trimming removed 0 bases from V and 7 bases from J; junction bases left unmatched: 17. CDR3 amino acids: CSVEDPRYGQGTLNEQFF. Written as DNA, the CDR3 is TGCAGCGTTGAAGATCCCCGATACGGACAGGGAACTTTGAATGAGCAGTTCTTC.

This clone was observed once. This sequence joins TRBV28 and TRBJ1-5; 8 bases fit TRBD1. Germline lookup yields CDR1 MDHEN and CDR2 SYDVKM. The length of the CDR3 is 16 residues. With 6 bases clipped from V and 5 bases from J, the junction kept 12 bases outside the gene matches. The CDR3, as DNA: TGTGCCAGCAGGTATTTCAGGGGGCACGAAGATCAGCCCCAGCATTTT. Its protein product is CASRYFRGHEDQPQHF.

J is TRBJ2-1 and V is TRBV28; 9 bases are shared with TRBD2. Germline CDR1 MDHEN, CDR2 SYDVKM. This CDR3 region has 17 residues. V shed 1 base, J shed 2 bases, and the junction held 6 bases outside the gene matches. The CDR3 spells CASSLSTSGGPYNEQFF. CDR3 nucleotide sequence: TGTGCCAGCAGTTTATCGACTAGCGGAGGCCCCTACAATGAGCAGTTCTTC.

CDR3 amino acids: CASSEATGGVNIQYF. The CDR3 nucleotides are TGTGCCAGCAGTGAAGCGACCGGAGGGGTAAACATTCAGTACTTC. The rearrangement uses TRBV6-1 and TRBJ2-4, with D possibly matching TRBD2 (6 bases). The germline CDR1 and CDR2 sequences are MNHNS and SASEGT. The CDR3 length is 15 residues. The V gene lost 0 bases and the J gene lost 6 bases, with 12 bases spanning the gap.

The chain employs TRBV4-1 and TRBJ1-1; 7 positions match TRBD1. The germline V gene encodes CDR1 MGHRA and CDR2 YSYEKL. The ends lost 4 bases at V and 1 base at J; junction bases unmatched: 3. The CDR3 spans 14 residues. CDR3 region: CASSRYRGNTEAFF. As DNA, the CDR3 is TGCGCCAGCAGCCGTTACAGGGGGAACACTGAAGCTTTCTTT.

This clone was seen more than once but under ten times. The rearrangement links TRBV6-5 to TRBJ1-2; the D gene is possibly TRBD1 (5 bases). Germline values: CDR1 MNHEY, CDR2 SVGAGI. The CDR3 length is 12 residues. The V and J ends lost 7 bases and 3 bases respectively, with 9 bases between them. The CDR3 sequence is CASTGGDYGYTF. DNA of the CDR3: TGTGCCAGCACCGGGGGAGACTATGGCTACACCTTC.

This chain links TRBV28 with TRBJ2-3, with 7 bases that match TRBD1. V shed 2 bases, J shed 4 bases, and the junction held 3 bases outside the gene matches. The CDR3 has 14 amino acids. Germline CDR1 is MDHEN and CDR2 is SYDVKM. The CDR3 bases are TGTGCCAGCAGTTTAGGTCAGGGGGCAGATACGCAGTATTTT. Its protein product is CASSLGQGADTQYF.

A single count supports this clone. The chain couples TRBV5-1 to TRBJ1-2, with D possibly TRBD1 on 5 matching bases. There are 15 residues in the CDR3. Germline V gene sequence: CDR1 SGHRS, CDR2 YFSETQ. V was pared by 4 bases and J by 9 bases, with 22 bases between. The DNA for the CDR3 is TGCGCCAGCAGCGGGGACTCGGCGGCCCCGGTCAGCTACACCTTC. This encodes CASSGDSAAPVSYTF. Looking up the rest from reference TRBV5-1 and TRBJ1-2 gives the full variable domain: KAGVTQTPRYLIKTRGQQVTLSCSPISGHRSVSWYQQTPGQGLQFLFEYFSETQRNKGNFPGRFSGRQFSNSRSEMNVSTLELGDSALYLCASSGDSAAPVSYTFGSGTRLTVV.

The chain employs TRBV28 and TRBJ2-1, with unresolved D. The CDR3 extends over 13 amino acids. Trimming pared 3 bases from V and 10 bases from J, leaving 13 bases between. Germline assignment: CDR1 MDHEN and CDR2 SYDVKM. This chain's CDR3 is CASSFASSVEQFF. Written as DNA, the CDR3 is TGTGCCAGCAGTTTTGCGTCCTCGGTGGAGCAGTTCTTC. Based on the CDR3 plus reference TRBV28 and TRBJ2-1, the full variable domain is DVKVTQSSRYLVKRTGEKVFLECVQDMDHENMFWYRQDPGLGLRLIYFSYDVKMKEKGDIPEGYSVSREKKERFSLILESASTNQTSMYLCASSFASSVEQFFGPGTRLTVL.